This is a list of T cell receptor beta chains from one sample in a study of control samples from healthy donors and cancer patients. This table comes from immunoSEQ multiplex PCR, and its TCRdb copy is limited to in-frame clones, with some not included. The table records around 110,000 clones, around nine tenths of them present only once. The source material was blood. Every receptor here comes from a woman between 65 and 79 years old in good health. The CDR3 runs from the conserved cysteine through the conserved F or W. Each record gives: clone size, J gene, V gene, D gene, CDR3 protein, CDR3 DNA. The D gene is left open where the match is weak. Clone sizes are given selectively: once, few, many, or a class where the clone is expanded.

>.|TRBJ2-5|TRBV5-6|.
CASSLQARQETQYF
TGTGCCAGCAGCTTGCAAGCGCGCCAAGAGACCCAGTACTTC
>few|TRBJ1-6|TRBV6-5|TRBD1
CASSRDRLGSPLHF
TGTGCCAGCAGTAGGGACAGGCTGGGGTCACCCCTCCACTTT
>few|TRBJ1-2|TRBV5-1|.
CASSLDNNYGYTF
TGCGCCAGCAGCTTGGACAATAACTATGGCTACACCTTC
>.|TRBJ1-5|TRBV7-8|TRBD1
CASSTRTGSSNQPQHF
TGTGCCAGCAGCACTAGGACAGGGTCGAGCAATCAGCCCCAGCATTTT
>.|TRBJ1-3|TRBV6-6|.
CASSPGTSENTIYF
TGTGCCAGCAGTCCCGGGACAAGTGAGAACACCATATATTTT
>.|TRBJ1-1|TRBV7-9|.
CASSLEGNTEAFF
TGTGCCAGCAGCTTAGAGGGGAACACTGAAGCTTTCTTT
>.|TRBJ1-5|TRBV6-2/TRBV6-3|TRBD1
CASSYPYSTGAFNSNQPQHF
TGTGCCAGCAGTTACCCTTACTCAACAGGGGCGTTTAATAGCAATCAGCCCCAGCATTTT
>.|TRBJ1-6|TRBV7-3|.
CASSPRGGDSPLHF
TGTGCCAGCAGCCCCCGGGGGGGGGATTCACCCCTCCACTTT
>few|TRBJ1-2|TRBV7-3|TRBD1
CASSPTGDYGYTF
TGTGCCAGCAGCCCCACAGGGGACTATGGCTACACCTTC
>.|TRBJ2-7|TRBV19|.
CASMSGGGAYEQYF
TGTGCCAGTATGTCGGGTGGGGGAGCCTACGAGCAGTACTTC
>.|TRBJ2-1|TRBV6-2/TRBV6-3|TRBD2
CASSYQTGLAGRGEQFF
TGTGCCAGCAGTTACCAAACCGGACTAGCGGGGAGAGGTGAGCAGTTCTTC
>.|TRBJ2-1|TRBV5-4|.
CASSQDLSSYNEQFF
TGTGCCAGCAGCCAGGATCTGAGCTCCTACAATGAGCAGTTCTTC
>.|TRBJ1-3|TRBV29-1|.
CSVEDWDTTSTGNTIYF
TGCAGCGTTGAAGATTGGGACACTACCTCGACCGGAAACACCATATATTTT
>.|TRBJ1-6|TRBV7-9|TRBD1
CASSPGQGNSPLHF
TGTGCCAGCAGCCCGGGACAGGGCAATTCACCCCTCCACTTT
>.|TRBJ2-3|TRBV21-1|.
CASSKAWDRSTDTQYF
TGTGCCAGCAGCAAAGCCTGGGACAGATCCACAGATACGCAGTATTTT
>.|TRBJ1-1|TRBV4-3|TRBD1
CASSQEYQGARAFF
TGCGCCAGCAGCCAAGAATACCAGGGGGCAAGAGCTTTCTTT
>.|TRBJ1-2|TRBV4-2|.
CASSQDAANYGYTF
TGTGCCAGCAGCCAAGACGCGGCTAACTATGGCTACACCTTC
>.|TRBJ1-2|TRBV19|.
CASAPGLDYGYTF
TGTGCCAGTGCTCCAGGGTTGGACTATGGCTACACCTTC
>once|TRBJ2-3|TRBV18|TRBD2
CASSPRTSGSTDTQYF
TGTGCCAGCTCACCCAGGACTAGCGGTAGCACAGATACGCAGTATTTT
>.|TRBJ1-5|TRBV6-5|.
CASSYGARSQPQHF
TGTGCCAGCAGTTACGGGGCCAGGAGTCAGCCCCAGCATTTT
>.|TRBJ1-6|TRBV6-5|TRBD1
CASSPGTGMGSPLHF
TGTGCCAGCAGTCCCGGGACAGGAATGGGGTCACCCCTCCACTTT
>.|TRBJ2-3|TRBV18|.
CASSLPVVTDTQYF
TGTGCCAGCTCACTACCGGTTGTCACAGATACGCAGTATTTT
>.|TRBJ2-3|TRBV29-1|TRBD1
CSSDRGGTDTQYF
TGCAGCTCCGACAGGGGGGGCACAGATACGCAGTATTTT
>.|TRBJ1-4|TRBV19|.
CASTSSGSSNEKLFF
TGTGCCAGTACCTCCTCGGGGTCATCTAATGAAAAACTGTTTTTT
>.|TRBJ1-2|TRBV6-2/TRBV6-3|.
CASSYDGTNYGYTF
TGTGCCAGCAGTTACGATGGGACTAACTATGGCTACACCTTC
>.|TRBJ2-7|TRBV11-1|.
CATREYPYEQYF
TGTGCCACCCGGGAATACCCCTACGAGCAGTACTTC
>.|TRBJ1-3|TRBV6-5|TRBD1
CASRPGTGGENTIYF
TGTGCCAGCAGACCCGGGACAGGGGGCGAAAACACCATATATTTT
>.|TRBJ2-7|TRBV27|.
CASSLSINWDTPYEQYF
TGTGCCAGCAGTTTATCGATAAATTGGGACACACCCTACGAGCAGTACTTC
>once|TRBJ1-1|TRBV7-2|.
CASSRDRSNTEAFF
TGTGCCAGCAGCCGCGACAGGTCGAACACTGAAGCTTTCTTT
>.|TRBJ2-5|TRBV2|TRBD1
CASRITGGVETQYF
TGTGCCAGCAGGATAACAGGGGGCGTGGAGACCCAGTACTTC
>.|TRBJ1-4|TRBV7-8|.
CASSSQANNEKLFF
TGTGCCAGCAGTTCACAGGCGAATAATGAAAAACTGTTTTTT
>.|TRBJ2-7|TRBV7-8|.
CASSPTTARRVYEQYF
TGTGCCAGCAGCCCCACGACAGCGAGACGCGTTTACGAGCAGTACTTC
>.|TRBJ2-1|TRBV5-1|.
CASSLYDRQSTAQFF
TGCGCCAGCAGCTTATATGACCGACAGTCCACGGCGCAGTTCTTC
>.|TRBJ2-5|TRBV20-1|.
CSALTLETQYF
TGCAGTGCTTTAACCTTGGAGACCCAGTACTTC
>.|TRBJ2-5|TRBV9|TRBD2
CASSVAGGLQETQYF
TGTGCCAGCAGCGTAGCGGGGGGTCTCCAAGAGACCCAGTACTTC
>.|TRBJ2-5|TRBV5-6|TRBD2
CASSLKLAGETQYF
TGTGCCAGCAGCTTGAAACTAGCGGGCGAGACCCAGTACTTC
>.|TRBJ1-1|TRBV12-3/TRBV12-4|.
CASSLQGPTPAFF
TGTGCCAGCAGTTTACAGGGCCCCACCCCCGCTTTCTTT
>.|TRBJ2-3|TRBV20-1|TRBD1
CSASLGTGGGDTQYF
TGCAGTGCTAGTTTGGGGACAGGGGGCGGAGATACGCAGTATTTT
>.|TRBJ2-1|TRBV5-4|TRBD2
CASSQLAGDNEQFF
TGTGCCAGCAGCCAGCTAGCGGGGGACAATGAGCAGTTCTTC
>.|TRBJ2-7|TRBV19|TRBD1
CASSIRGLGEQYF
TGTGCCAGTAGTATAAGGGGGCTGGGCGAGCAGTACTTC
>.|TRBJ2-3|TRBV5-5|.
CASSHDPTPDTQYF
TGTGCCAGCAGCCATGACCCCACTCCAGATACGCAGTATTTT
>.|TRBJ1-1|TRBV18|TRBD1
CASSPVTGWGNTEAFF
TGTGCCAGCTCACCAGTGACAGGGTGGGGGAACACTGAAGCTTTCTTT
>few|TRBJ1-5|TRBV2|TRBD1
CASNLGQSNQPQHF
TGTGCCAGCAACCTGGGACAGAGCAATCAGCCCCAGCATTTT
>.|TRBJ2-1|TRBV9|TRBD1
CASSPRDRGHEQFF
TGTGCCAGCAGCCCACGCGACAGGGGTCATGAGCAGTTCTTC